A single sample is the source of the 25 T cell receptor beta chains below, sequenced in a study of blood T cell repertoires in COVID-19. The method was immunoSEQ multiplex PCR; TCRdb's version includes in-frame clones alone and lacks a portion of them. Found here are about 200,000 clones, roughly nine tenths of them singletons; the top ten hold 0.6% to 1%. Sequencing was carried out using peripheral blood. These receptor sequences come from a woman aged 70 to 79 with acute or convalescent COVID-19.

This chain uses TRBV9 with TRBJ2-3; 7 bases agree with TRBD2. CDR1 is SGDLS and CDR2 is YYNGEE in the germline V gene. CDR3 length: 13 residues. The trim removed 0 bases at V and 5 bases at J, leaving 0 bases unmatched. The CDR3 nucleotides are TGTGCCAGCAGCGTAGGGGAGGGAGATACGCAGTATTTT. Translating gives CASSVGEGDTQYF. Full variable domain (outside the CDR3, taken from reference TRBV9 and TRBJ2-3): DSGVTQTPKHLITATGQRVTLRCSPRSGDLSVYWYQQSLDQGLQFLIQYYNGEERAKGNILERFSAQQFPDLHSELNLSSLELGDSALYFCASSVGEGDTQYFGPGTRLTVL.

This clone was recorded once. As DNA, the CDR3 is TGCGCCAGCAGTCAATCGCGGACAGAGGAACATGAAAAACTGTTTTTT. Its protein is CASSQSRTEEHEKLFF. J is TRBJ1-4 and V is TRBV23-1, with D maybe TRBD1 (6 bases). TRBV23-1 is an ORF, and what it does is uncertain. The CDR3 loop spans 16 amino acids. V was shortened by 0 bases and J by 6 bases, with 14 bases between the two germline ends.

The rearrangement links TRBV18 to TRBJ1-1; D unclear. CDR3 length: 14 amino acids. V dropped 2 bases and J dropped 3 bases, with 10 bases sitting between them. Germline assignment: CDR1 KGHSH and CDR2 LQKENI. The CDR3 nucleotides read TGTGCCAGCTCACCATTCGAGGGCGACACTGAAGCTTTCTTT. This gives the protein CASSPFEGDTEAFF.

The chain links TRBV29-1 to TRBJ2-3; D is unclear. This CDR3 region has 14 residues. The germline V gene has CDR1 SQVTM and CDR2 ANQGSEA. V was shortened by 3 bases and J by 1 base, with 11 bases between the two germline ends. CDR3 residues: CSVDLTSGTDTQYF. The CDR3 DNA reads as TGCAGCGTTGACTTAACTTCGGGCACAGATACGCAGTATTTT.

The CDR3 DNA reads TGTGCCAGCAGCTGGGGCGGAGGAGGGCCAGTCACTGAAGCTTTCTTT. Translation gives CASSWGGGGPVTEAFF. The chain couples TRBV5-6 to TRBJ1-1; a weak D match, TRBD1 (5 bases). CDR1 SGHDT and CDR2 YYEEEE come from the germline V gene. The germline V and J ends were trimmed by 3 bases and 4 bases, with 19 bases remaining between them. The CDR3 runs to 16 residues.

CDR3 nucleotides: TGTGCCAGCAGTGTCCAGACTAGCGGGGGGGCGAGTGAGCAGTTCTTC. Its protein product is CASSVQTSGGASEQFF. The chain has TRBV6-1 and TRBJ2-1; 14 bases are shared with TRBD2. Germline V gives CDR1 MNHNS, CDR2 SASEGT. V lost 4 bases to trimming and J lost 9 bases; unmatched junction nucleotides: 8. The CDR3 is made up of 16 amino acids.

J is TRBJ1-1 and V is TRBV28, with D possibly matching TRBD1 (5 bases). The CDR3 covers 15 residues. V lost 7 bases and J lost 7, with 22 bases in between. Germline values: CDR1 MDHEN, CDR2 SYDVKM. The CDR3 DNA reads TGTGCCAGCAAATGGGGGGTCCTTCGAGGTCATGAAGCTTTCTTT. Its protein product is CASKWGVLRGHEAFF.

J is TRBJ1-5 and V is TRBV28; perhaps TRBD1 as D (6 bases). V lost 6 bases and J lost 2, with 17 bases in between. From germline, CDR1 is MDHEN and CDR2 SYDVKM. This CDR3 is built from 16 residues. For the CDR3, the DNA is TGTGCCAGCAGGGCCCAACAGGGTACGGGCAATCAGCCCCAGCATTTT. Amino acids: CASRAQQGTGNQPQHF.

This chain uses TRBV6-5 with TRBJ1-1; possible D gene TRBD1, 6 bases. CDR3 length: 14 residues. V was clipped by 2 bases and J by 3 bases, with 10 bases between them. Per germline, CDR1 MNHEY and CDR2 SVGAGI. Here the CDR3 reads CASSYQGRDTEAFF. For the CDR3, the DNA is TGTGCCAGCAGTTACCAGGGGAGGGACACTGAAGCTTTCTTT.

This clone was recorded a few times. The chain carries TRBV9 and TRBJ2-1, with TRBD2 identical over 11 bases. Trimming removed 3 bases from V and 10 bases from J; junction bases left unmatched: 12. Germline lookup yields CDR1 SGDLS and CDR2 YYNGEE. The CDR3 is 16 amino acids. CDR3 loop: CASSGTGTSGTREQFF. In DNA form, the CDR3 reads TGTGCCAGCAGCGGAACGGGGACTAGCGGTACAAGAGAGCAGTTCTTC.

The chain carries TRBV3-1 (or the pseudogene TRBV3-2) and TRBJ1-1, with D perhaps TRBD1 (6 bases). This CDR3 region has 15 residues. The V gene's germline CDR1 is LGHDT and CDR2 YNNKEL (reference sequence). V lost 1 base and J lost 4, with 13 bases in between. Written as DNA, the CDR3 is TGTGCCAGCAGCCAAGGCAGCCAGGGGATCACTGAAGCTTTCTTT. Protein product: CASSQGSQGITEAFF.

CDR3 sequence: CASSQERLYEQYF. The CDR3 DNA sequence: TGTGCCAGCAGCCAAGAGCGACTCTACGAGCAGTACTTC. The chain combines TRBV3-1 (or the pseudogene TRBV3-2) with TRBJ2-7; D call uncertain. Germline V gene data show CDR1 as LGHDT and CDR2 as YNNKEL (reference sequence). V was pared by 0 bases and J by 3 bases, with 6 bases between. The CDR3 consists of 13 residues.

The genes are TRBV29-1 and TRBJ2-5; D not certain. CDR3 size: 12 residues. The V gene lost 4 bases and the J gene lost 5 bases, with 11 bases spanning the gap. CDR1 is SQVTM, CDR2 ANQGSEA, per germline. As DNA, the CDR3 is TGCAGCGTTGGAGCCGCTTGGGAGACCCAGTACTTC. It codes for CSVGAAWETQYF.

The rearrangement uses TRBV2 and TRBJ1-3; 7 nucleotides agree with TRBD1. The CDR3 is made up of 13 amino acids. Unmatched junction bases numbered 5, after V lost 8 bases and J lost 4 bases. Germline CDR1 SNHLY, CDR2 FYNNEI. CDR3 bases: TGTGCCAGCTCCCCGGGACAGGGAAACACCATATATTTT. This encodes CASSPGQGNTIYF.

The rearrangement links TRBV25-1 to TRBJ1-2, with a possible D match to TRBD1 (5 bases). Germline V lookup: CDR1 MGHDK, CDR2 SYGVNS. V was shortened by 3 bases and J by 7 bases, with 21 bases between the two germline ends. CDR3 length: 16 residues. CDR3 amino acids: CASSDNLGTAAGGYTF. CDR3 DNA sequence: TGTGCCAGCAGTGACAACCTCGGGACTGCCGCCGGTGGCTACACCTTC.

The V gene is TRBV19, the J gene TRBJ2-4, with D tentatively TRBD1 (6 bases). The CDR3 runs to 17 residues. The germline gives CDR1 LNHDA, CDR2 SQIVND (reference sequence). The V gene lost 5 bases and the J gene lost 3 bases, with 20 bases spanning the gap. The CDR3 sequence: CASSSPGHPLDKNIQYF. The CDR3 DNA sequence: TGTGCCAGTAGTTCCCCGGGACACCCATTGGACAAAAACATTCAGTACTTC.

V usage is TRBV1 and J usage is TRBJ1-2. TRBV1 is labeled a pseudogene. There are 13 residues in the CDR3. In DNA form, the CDR3 reads TGCACCAGCAGCGACCGGGGGACTCCCTCGAAAACCTTC. This gives the protein CTSSDRGTPSKTF.

The rearrangement uses TRBV6-1 and TRBJ2-7, with a weak D call TRBD2 (5 bases). This CDR3 has 16 residues. Trimming pared 3 bases from V and 2 bases from J, leaving 17 bases between. Germline V lookup: CDR1 MNHNS, CDR2 SASEGT. CDR3: CASSELAAGGTYEQYF. The CDR3 DNA reads TGTGCCAGCAGTGAGTTGGCGGCGGGCGGTACCTACGAGCAGTACTTC.

The chain is built from TRBV12-3 or TRBV12-4 and TRBJ2-7; 8 bases match TRBD1. The CDR3 sequence is 13 residues long. V shed 8 bases, J shed 2 bases, and the junction held 5 bases outside the gene matches. For the CDR3, the DNA is TGTGCCAGCCGGGGCAGGGGGCCCTACGAGCAGTACTTC. Translating gives CASRGRGPYEQYF.

For this clone: The identical CDR3 is also encoded by other nucleotide sequences in the sample. The V call is TRBV18, the J call TRBJ1-1; D is possibly TRBD1 (6 bases). CDR1 is KGHSH, CDR2 LQKENI, per germline. Trimming stripped 2 bases from V and 5 bases from J, with 12 bases between. The CDR3 totals 14 residues. The CDR3 here is CASSPSGAGTEAFF. CDR3 sequence (DNA): TGTGCCAGCTCACCATCAGGGGCGGGTACTGAAGCTTTCTTT.

This clone came up a few times. This chain joins TRBV11-2 and TRBJ1-4; D gene ambiguous. V lost 1 base and J 7 bases, leaving 10 bases between the germline ends. In germline, CDR1 is SGHAT, CDR2 FQNNGV. The CDR3 has 14 residues. CDR3 nucleotide sequence: TGTGCCAGCAGCTTAGGGTCCGGGTCTGAAAAACTGTTTTTT. Protein: CASSLGSGSEKLFF.

The V call is TRBV5-4, the J call TRBJ2-1, with D perhaps matching TRBD1 (7 bases). The ends were cut back, 4 bases at V and 2 bases at J, with 16 bases in the middle. This CDR3 comprises 16 residues. Germline CDR1 reads SGHNT; CDR2 reads YYREEE (reference sequence). DNA of the CDR3: TGTGCCAGCAGCGCCGGGGGACAGTTCACCTACAATGAGCAGTTCTTC. This translates into CASSAGGQFTYNEQFF.

The chain joins TRBV7-9 to TRBJ1-1; D unresolved. The germline V gene has CDR1 SEHNR and CDR2 FQNEAQ (reference sequence). This CDR3 region has 13 residues. The V gene lost 3 bases and the J gene lost 1 base, with 6 bases spanning the gap. The CDR3 is CASSFGENTEAFF. In DNA, the CDR3 is TGTGCCAGCAGCTTCGGAGAGAACACTGAAGCTTTCTTT.

This chain links TRBV20-1 with TRBJ1-5; D gene uncertain. CDR3 length: 15 amino acids. V shed 3 bases and J shed 5 bases, with 17 bases lying between them. The germline gives CDR1 DFQATT, CDR2 SNEGSKA (reference sequence). CDR3 in amino acids: CSASRLGRTDQPQHF. CDR3 sequence (DNA): TGCAGTGCTAGTCGCTTAGGACGGACTGATCAGCCCCAGCATTTT.

This chain uses TRBV4-1 with TRBJ1-1, with D unclear. V was clipped by 4 bases and J by 0 bases, with 12 bases between them. CDR3 size: 15 residues. Looked up from germline, CDR1 is MGHRA and CDR2 is YSYEKL. The CDR3 spells CASSRPTRMNTEAFF. CDR3 DNA: TGCGCCAGCAGCCGACCGACAAGGATGAACACTGAAGCTTTCTTT.